This is a list of T cell receptor beta chains from one sample in a study of shared clonotypes between healthy human individuals. Generated by immunoSEQ multiplex PCR, the TCRdb table keeps only in-frame clones and is missing some. The repertoire holds 2 million to 2.5 million clones, with approximately 93% as singletons. Sample: naive CD4+ T cells from PBMCs. These receptors came from a man between 18 and 29 years old in good health. Some clones in this sample may be carry-over from other donors' samples. Both conserved end residues are part of each CDR3. Each record gives: V gene, clone size, J gene, D gene, CDR3 protein, CDR3 DNA. The D gene is left open where the match is weak. Clone size, where shown, is once, few, many, or a class for clones that have expanded.

v_gene: TRBV5-6; abundance: NA; j_gene: TRBJ2-7; d_gene: TRBD1; CDR3aa: CASSDTGADLLGAYEQYF; CDR3nt: TGTGCCAGCAGCGACACAGGGGCCGACTTATTGGGAGCCTACGAGCAGTACTTC
v_gene: TRBV5-4; abundance: few; j_gene: TRBJ1-1; d_gene: NA; CDR3aa: CASRGEVNTEAFF; CDR3nt: TGTGCCAGCAGGGGGGAGGTGAACACTGAAGCTTTCTTT
v_gene: TRBV6-1; abundance: NA; j_gene: TRBJ2-1; d_gene: NA; CDR3aa: CASREQGRGPPYNEQFF; CDR3nt: TGTGCCAGCAGAGAACAAGGGAGGGGGCCTCCCTACAATGAGCAGTTCTTC
v_gene: TRBV18; abundance: NA; j_gene: TRBJ1-3; d_gene: NA; CDR3aa: CASSPYEQGSGNTIYF; CDR3nt: TGTGCCAGCTCACCATACGAACAGGGTTCTGGAAACACCATATATTTT
v_gene: TRBV28; abundance: NA; j_gene: TRBJ1-5; d_gene: TRBD1; CDR3aa: CASRNGARGQGQPQHF; CDR3nt: TGTGCCAGCAGGAACGGGGCCAGGGGGCAGGGTCAGCCCCAGCATTTT
v_gene: TRBV21-1; abundance: NA; j_gene: TRBJ2-2; d_gene: NA; CDR3aa: CASRGAGVDTGELFF; CDR3nt: TGTGCCAGCAGGGGGGCGGGAGTGGACACCGGGGAGCTGTTTTTT
v_gene: TRBV19; abundance: NA; j_gene: TRBJ1-3; d_gene: NA; CDR3aa: CASSIPRSSGNTIYF; CDR3nt: TGTGCCAGTAGTATTCCGAGAAGCTCTGGAAACACCATATATTTT
v_gene: TRBV6-6; abundance: NA; j_gene: TRBJ2-1; d_gene: TRBD2; CDR3aa: CASSPGSGRRYNEQFF; CDR3nt: TGTGCCAGCAGCCCCGGGTCCGGGAGGCGGTATAATGAGCAGTTCTTC
v_gene: TRBV28; abundance: NA; j_gene: TRBJ2-1; d_gene: NA; CDR3aa: CASDTVGSYNEQFF; CDR3nt: TGTGCCAGCGATACGGTTGGCTCCTACAATGAGCAGTTCTTC
v_gene: TRBV19; abundance: NA; j_gene: TRBJ2-7; d_gene: NA; CDR3aa: CASSQLPGRSIEQYF; CDR3nt: TGTGCCAGTAGTCAACTACCGGGACGGAGTATCGAGCAGTACTTC
v_gene: TRBV19; abundance: NA; j_gene: TRBJ2-2; d_gene: NA; CDR3aa: CASLERTANTGELFF; CDR3nt: TGTGCCTCTCTAGAACGGACAGCTAACACCGGGGAGCTGTTTTTT
v_gene: TRBV28; abundance: NA; j_gene: TRBJ1-3; d_gene: NA; CDR3aa: CASSLGGGNTIYF; CDR3nt: TGTGCCAGCAGTTTAGGAGGAGGAAACACCATATATTTT
v_gene: TRBV29-1; abundance: NA; j_gene: TRBJ2-7; d_gene: NA; CDR3aa: CSAKWTGAYEQYF; CDR3nt: TGCAGCGCCAAGTGGACGGGCGCCTACGAGCAGTACTTC
v_gene: TRBV30; abundance: NA; j_gene: TRBJ2-2; d_gene: NA; CDR3aa: CAWSQALVGGELFF; CDR3nt: TGTGCCTGGAGTCAGGCCCTAGTAGGCGGGGAGCTGTTTTTT
v_gene: TRBV28; abundance: NA; j_gene: TRBJ1-2; d_gene: NA; CDR3aa: CASRTGSAPSANYGYTF; CDR3nt: TGTGCCAGCAGGACGGGGTCGGCCCCTTCAGCTAACTATGGCTACACCTTC
v_gene: TRBV28; abundance: NA; j_gene: TRBJ1-3; d_gene: NA; CDR3aa: CATAGQPSGNTIYF; CDR3nt: TGTGCCACCGCCGGACAGCCCTCTGGAAACACCATATATTTT
v_gene: TRBV5-1; abundance: NA; j_gene: TRBJ2-2; d_gene: NA; CDR3aa: CASSSSAKTGELFF; CDR3nt: TGCGCCAGCAGCTCCAGTGCCAAGACCGGGGAGCTGTTTTTT
v_gene: TRBV7-2; abundance: NA; j_gene: TRBJ2-5; d_gene: NA; CDR3aa: CASSLSRAQQETQYF; CDR3nt: TGTGCCAGCAGCTTAAGTCGGGCCCAGCAAGAGACCCAGTACTTC
v_gene: TRBV28; abundance: NA; j_gene: TRBJ1-5; d_gene: NA; CDR3aa: CASSFLDLPGYSNQPQHF; CDR3nt: TGTGCCAGCAGTTTTCTGGACCTCCCGGGTTATAGCAATCAGCCCCAGCATTTT
v_gene: TRBV18; abundance: few; j_gene: TRBJ1-3; d_gene: TRBD1; CDR3aa: CASSPPTGMGNTIYF; CDR3nt: TGTGCCAGCTCACCCCCGACAGGGATGGGAAACACCATATATTTT
v_gene: TRBV4-1; abundance: NA; j_gene: TRBJ2-7; d_gene: NA; CDR3aa: CASSQDGRGAYEQYF; CDR3nt: TGCGCCAGCAGCCAAGATGGCAGGGGAGCGTACGAGCAGTACTTC
v_gene: TRBV5-1; abundance: NA; j_gene: TRBJ2-7; d_gene: NA; CDR3aa: CASSLERGTNEQYF; CDR3nt: TGCGCCAGCAGCTTGGAAAGGGGGACGAACGAGCAGTACTTC
v_gene: TRBV28; abundance: NA; j_gene: TRBJ1-1; d_gene: TRBD1; CDR3aa: CASSTGGGGNTEAFF; CDR3nt: TGTGCCAGCAGTACAGGGGGCGGTGGGAACACTGAAGCTTTCTTT
v_gene: TRBV29-1; abundance: once; j_gene: TRBJ2-7; d_gene: TRBD2; CDR3aa: CSVKRTTSGLSYEQYF; CDR3nt: TGCAGCGTGAAACGGACTACTAGCGGACTATCCTACGAGCAGTACTTC
v_gene: TRBV19; abundance: NA; j_gene: TRBJ1-2; d_gene: TRBD1; CDR3aa: CASSRDRGPYGYTF; CDR3nt: TGTGCCAGTAGTAGGGACAGGGGGCCATATGGCTACACCTTC
v_gene: TRBV6-1; abundance: NA; j_gene: TRBJ1-5; d_gene: NA; CDR3aa: CASKQGNNQPQHF; CDR3nt: TGTGCCAGCAAGCAGGGAAACAATCAGCCCCAGCATTTT
v_gene: TRBV5-6; abundance: NA; j_gene: TRBJ2-7; d_gene: NA; CDR3aa: CASSPETRPYEQYF; CDR3nt: TGTGCCAGCAGCCCGGAGACTAGACCCTACGAGCAGTACTTC
v_gene: TRBV18; abundance: NA; j_gene: TRBJ2-1; d_gene: TRBD2; CDR3aa: CASSSTGLAGGRTYNEQFF; CDR3nt: TGTGCCAGCTCATCCACGGGACTAGCGGGAGGGCGGACCTACAATGAGCAGTTCTTC
v_gene: TRBV19; abundance: NA; j_gene: TRBJ1-2; d_gene: TRBD1; CDR3aa: CASSTRDRNIYGYTF; CDR3nt: TGTGCCAGTAGTACCCGGGACAGGAATATCTATGGCTACACCTTC
v_gene: TRBV5-4; abundance: NA; j_gene: TRBJ1-1; d_gene: NA; CDR3aa: CASSPTSRQANTEAFF; CDR3nt: TGTGCCAGCAGCCCCACCTCGAGGCAGGCGAACACTGAAGCTTTCTTT
v_gene: TRBV7-2; abundance: NA; j_gene: TRBJ2-1; d_gene: TRBD2; CDR3aa: CASSPGAGAAYNEQFF; CDR3nt: TGTGCCAGCAGCCCTGGGGCGGGAGCGGCCTACAATGAGCAGTTCTTC
v_gene: TRBV5-1; abundance: NA; j_gene: TRBJ2-7; d_gene: TRBD2; CDR3aa: CASSLGLAGVDEQYF; CDR3nt: TGCGCCAGCAGCTTGGGGCTAGCGGGAGTAGACGAGCAGTACTTC
v_gene: TRBV11-2; abundance: once; j_gene: TRBJ1-5; d_gene: NA; CDR3aa: CASSRGTSGQPQHF; CDR3nt: TGTGCCAGCAGCCGGGGGACATCGGGTCAGCCCCAGCATTTT
v_gene: TRBV29-1; abundance: NA; j_gene: TRBJ2-6; d_gene: NA; CDR3aa: CSVGGAGANVLTF; CDR3nt: TGCAGCGTTGGGGGGGCTGGGGCCAACGTCCTGACTTTC
v_gene: TRBV7-9; abundance: NA; j_gene: TRBJ2-7; d_gene: NA; CDR3aa: CASSLSPSSYEQYF; CDR3nt: TGTGCCAGCAGCTTAAGCCCGAGCTCCTACGAGCAGTACTTC
v_gene: TRBV6-5; abundance: NA; j_gene: TRBJ2-5; d_gene: NA; CDR3aa: CASQGSEKTQYF; CDR3nt: TGTGCCAGCCAGGGGTCGGAAAAGACCCAGTACTTC
v_gene: TRBV5-1; abundance: NA; j_gene: TRBJ1-2; d_gene: TRBD1; CDR3aa: CASSSGQAYGYTF; CDR3nt: TGCGCCAGCAGCTCGGGACAGGCCTATGGCTACACCTTC
v_gene: TRBV5-4; abundance: NA; j_gene: TRBJ2-3; d_gene: NA; CDR3aa: CASSIDTDTQYF; CDR3nt: TGTGCCAGCAGCATCGACACAGATACGCAGTATTTT
v_gene: TRBV5-4; abundance: NA; j_gene: TRBJ2-7; d_gene: TRBD2; CDR3aa: CASSEMGLAGAEQYF; CDR3nt: TGTGCCAGCAGCGAAATGGGACTAGCGGGAGCCGAGCAGTACTTC
v_gene: TRBV29-1; abundance: NA; j_gene: TRBJ1-2; d_gene: NA; CDR3aa: CSVISRFPNYGYTF; CDR3nt: TGCAGCGTAATCTCCAGGTTTCCTAACTATGGCTACACCTTC
v_gene: TRBV9; abundance: NA; j_gene: TRBJ2-1; d_gene: TRBD2; CDR3aa: CASSRTQASGINEQFF; CDR3nt: TGTGCCAGCAGCCGGACCCAGGCTAGCGGGATCAATGAGCAGTTCTTC
v_gene: TRBV5-6; abundance: NA; j_gene: TRBJ2-7; d_gene: NA; CDR3aa: CASSFGDGYYEQYF; CDR3nt: TGTGCCAGCAGCTTTGGGGACGGATATTACGAGCAGTACTTC
v_gene: TRBV4-3; abundance: once; j_gene: TRBJ2-3; d_gene: TRBD2; CDR3aa: CASSQGAGGDADTQYF; CDR3nt: TGCGCCAGCAGCCAAGGAGCGGGAGGAGATGCAGATACGCAGTATTTT
v_gene: TRBV2; abundance: NA; j_gene: TRBJ1-1; d_gene: NA; CDR3aa: CAGESGITEAFF; CDR3nt: TGTGCCGGAGAATCGGGGATAACTGAAGCTTTCTTT
v_gene: TRBV5-6; abundance: NA; j_gene: TRBJ1-1; d_gene: NA; CDR3aa: CASSPLSSGFTEAFF; CDR3nt: TGTGCCAGCAGCCCCCTGAGCTCAGGGTTCACTGAAGCTTTCTTT
v_gene: TRBV9; abundance: NA; j_gene: TRBJ2-3; d_gene: TRBD1; CDR3aa: CASSFGQGRGDTQYF; CDR3nt: TGTGCCAGCAGCTTCGGACAGGGTCGGGGAGATACGCAGTATTTT
v_gene: TRBV28; abundance: NA; j_gene: TRBJ1-1; d_gene: NA; CDR3aa: CASSFLLGLYTEAFF; CDR3nt: TGTGCCAGCAGTTTTCTTTTAGGGTTGTACACTGAAGCTTTCTTT
v_gene: TRBV30; abundance: NA; j_gene: TRBJ2-1; d_gene: NA; CDR3aa: CAWSDWIAENYNEQFF; CDR3nt: TGTGCCTGGAGCGACTGGATAGCGGAAAACTACAATGAGCAGTTCTTC
v_gene: TRBV19; abundance: NA; j_gene: TRBJ1-5; d_gene: NA; CDR3aa: CASSTEVRGNQPQHF; CDR3nt: TGTGCCAGTAGTACGGAGGTTCGCGGCAATCAGCCCCAGCATTTT
v_gene: TRBV6-4; abundance: NA; j_gene: TRBJ2-7; d_gene: NA; CDR3aa: CARQRPRRPGQYF; CDR3nt: TGTGCCAGACAAAGACCGCGCCGACCCGGGCAGTACTTC
v_gene: TRBV7-3; abundance: NA; j_gene: TRBJ2-2; d_gene: TRBD2; CDR3aa: CASSLFPQRDFTGELFF; CDR3nt: TGTGCCAGCAGCTTATTCCCCCAGCGGGATTTCACCGGGGAGCTGTTTTTT
v_gene: TRBV7-9; abundance: NA; j_gene: TRBJ1-1; d_gene: TRBD1; CDR3aa: CASSPGQIMNTEAFF; CDR3nt: TGTGCCAGCAGCCCGGGACAGATCATGAACACTGAAGCTTTCTTT
v_gene: TRBV5-6; abundance: NA; j_gene: TRBJ1-1; d_gene: TRBD1; CDR3aa: CASSRYSGTGNTEAFF; CDR3nt: TGTGCCAGCAGCCGGTATTCCGGGACAGGTAACACTGAAGCTTTCTTT